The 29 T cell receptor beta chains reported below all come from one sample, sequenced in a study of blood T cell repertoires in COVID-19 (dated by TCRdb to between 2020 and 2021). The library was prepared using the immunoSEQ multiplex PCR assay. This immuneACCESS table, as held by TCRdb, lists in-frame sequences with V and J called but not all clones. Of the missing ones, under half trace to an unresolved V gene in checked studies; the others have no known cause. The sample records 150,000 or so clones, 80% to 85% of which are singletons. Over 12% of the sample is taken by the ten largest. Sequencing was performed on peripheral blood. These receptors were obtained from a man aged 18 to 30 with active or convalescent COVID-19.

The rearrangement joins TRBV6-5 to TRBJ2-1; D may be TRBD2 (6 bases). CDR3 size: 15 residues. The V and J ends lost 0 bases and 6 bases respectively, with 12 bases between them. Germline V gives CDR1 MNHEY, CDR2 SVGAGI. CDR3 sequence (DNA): TGTGCCAGCAGTTACTCGGGGACTGGAAGCAATGAGCAGTTCTTC. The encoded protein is CASSYSGTGSNEQFF.

CDR3 DNA: TGCAGCGGTGCCAAGCCCGGGGAGCTGTTTTTT. It translates to CSGAKPGELFF. This sequence joins TRBV29-1 and TRBJ2-2; no firm D call. Trimming cost V 7 bases and J 6 bases, with 9 bases left between them. Germline CDR1 reads SQVTM; CDR2 reads ANQGSEA. This CDR3 spans 11 amino acids.

Written as DNA, the CDR3 is TGTGCCAGCAGCCCGAGGCAGGGGGCAAATCAGCCCCAGCATTTT. Residues: CASSPRQGANQPQHF. V and J are TRBV6-5 and TRBJ1-5; 8 bases are shared with TRBD1. The V gene's germline CDR1 is MNHEY and CDR2 SVGAGI. This CDR3 is built from 15 residues. V lost 6 bases and J lost 4; bases outside the gene matches: 8.

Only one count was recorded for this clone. The CDR3 sequence: CATRSPRLNTGELFF. CDR3 DNA sequence: TGTGCCACCCGATCGCCCCGACTGAACACCGGGGAGCTGTTTTTT. The rearrangement uses TRBV15 and TRBJ2-2; D uncertain. Looked up from germline, CDR1 is LNHNV and CDR2 is YYDKDF (reference sequence). The length of the CDR3 is 15 residues. V lost 8 bases and J lost 1, with 14 bases in between.

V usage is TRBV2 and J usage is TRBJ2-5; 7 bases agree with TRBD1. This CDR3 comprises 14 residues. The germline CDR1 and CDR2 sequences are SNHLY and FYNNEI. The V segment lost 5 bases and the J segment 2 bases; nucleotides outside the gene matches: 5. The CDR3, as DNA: TGTGCCAGCAGTAAGGGACAGTCTCAAGAGACCCAGTACTTC. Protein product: CASSKGQSQETQYF.

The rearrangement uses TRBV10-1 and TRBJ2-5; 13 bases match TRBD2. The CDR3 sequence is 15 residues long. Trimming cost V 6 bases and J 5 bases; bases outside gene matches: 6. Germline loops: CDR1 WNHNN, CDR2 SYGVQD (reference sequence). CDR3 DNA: TGCGCCAGCAGCCGGGGGACTAGCGGGGTTGAGACCCAGTACTTC. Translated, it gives CASSRGTSGVETQYF.

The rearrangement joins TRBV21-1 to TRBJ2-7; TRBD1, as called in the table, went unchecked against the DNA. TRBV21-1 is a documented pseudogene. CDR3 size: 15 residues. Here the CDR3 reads CASSKGRTGGYEQYF. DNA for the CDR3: TGTGCCAGCAGCAAAGGAAGGACAGGGGGTTACGAGCAGTACTTC.

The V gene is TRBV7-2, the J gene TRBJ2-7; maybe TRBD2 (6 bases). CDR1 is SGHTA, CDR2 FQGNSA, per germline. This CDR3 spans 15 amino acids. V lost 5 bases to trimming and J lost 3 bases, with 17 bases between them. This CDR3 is CASSAKPGGVYEQYF. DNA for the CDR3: TGTGCCAGCAGCGCCAAACCCGGAGGGGTCTACGAGCAGTACTTC.

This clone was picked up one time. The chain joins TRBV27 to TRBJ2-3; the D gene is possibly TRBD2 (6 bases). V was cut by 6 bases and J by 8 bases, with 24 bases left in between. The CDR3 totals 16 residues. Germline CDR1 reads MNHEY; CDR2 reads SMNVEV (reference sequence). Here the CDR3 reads CASSLQLGSLEGTQYF. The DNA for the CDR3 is TGTGCCAGCAGCTTACAACTCGGGAGTCTGGAAGGTACGCAGTATTTT.

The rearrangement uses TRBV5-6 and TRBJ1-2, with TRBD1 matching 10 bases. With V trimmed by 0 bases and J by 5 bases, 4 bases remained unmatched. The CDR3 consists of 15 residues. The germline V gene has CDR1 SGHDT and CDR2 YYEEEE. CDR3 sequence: CASSLGWGQGYGYTF. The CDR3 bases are TGTGCCAGCAGCTTGGGATGGGGACAGGGGTATGGCTACACCTTC.

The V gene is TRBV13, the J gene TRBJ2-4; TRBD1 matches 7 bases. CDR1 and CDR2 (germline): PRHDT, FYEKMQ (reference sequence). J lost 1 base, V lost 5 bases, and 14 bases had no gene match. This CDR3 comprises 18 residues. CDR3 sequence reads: CASSTGQGVGSAKNIQYF. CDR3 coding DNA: TGTGCCAGCAGCACAGGCCAGGGGGTCGGTTCGGCCAAAAACATTCAGTACTTC.

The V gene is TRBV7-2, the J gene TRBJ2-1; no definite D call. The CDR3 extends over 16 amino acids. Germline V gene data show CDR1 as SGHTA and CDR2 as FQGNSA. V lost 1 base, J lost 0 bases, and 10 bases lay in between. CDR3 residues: CASSLVPASSYNEQFF. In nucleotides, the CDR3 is TGTGCCAGCAGCTTAGTTCCCGCTAGCTCCTACAATGAGCAGTTCTTC.

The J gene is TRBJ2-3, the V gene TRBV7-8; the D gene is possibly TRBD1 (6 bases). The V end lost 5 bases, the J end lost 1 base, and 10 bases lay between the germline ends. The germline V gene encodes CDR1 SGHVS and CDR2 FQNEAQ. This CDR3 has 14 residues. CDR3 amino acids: CASSIGQRTDTQYF. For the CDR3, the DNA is TGTGCCAGCAGCATTGGACAGCGCACAGATACGCAGTATTTT.

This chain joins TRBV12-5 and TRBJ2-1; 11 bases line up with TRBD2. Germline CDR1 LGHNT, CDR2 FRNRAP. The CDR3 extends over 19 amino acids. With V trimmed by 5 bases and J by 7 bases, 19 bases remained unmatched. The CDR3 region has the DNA TGTGCTAGTGGTCCATCAACTAGCGGGAGTAGTTGGGGTAAAAATGAGCAGTTCTTC. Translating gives CASGPSTSGSSWGKNEQFF.

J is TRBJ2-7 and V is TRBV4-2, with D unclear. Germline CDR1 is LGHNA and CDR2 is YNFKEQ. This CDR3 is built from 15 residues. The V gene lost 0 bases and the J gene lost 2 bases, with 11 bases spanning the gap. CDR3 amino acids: CASSQDFNGPYEQYF. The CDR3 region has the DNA TGTGCCAGCAGCCAAGATTTTAATGGGCCCTACGAGCAGTACTTC.

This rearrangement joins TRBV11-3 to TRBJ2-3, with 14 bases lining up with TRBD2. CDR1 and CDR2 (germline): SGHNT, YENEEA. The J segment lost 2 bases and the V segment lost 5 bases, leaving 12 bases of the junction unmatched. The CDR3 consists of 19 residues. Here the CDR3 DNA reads TGTGCCAGCAGCCCAGGACTAGCGGGGGGCTTAGCGTCCACAGATACGCAGTATTTT. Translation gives CASSPGLAGGLASTDTQYF.

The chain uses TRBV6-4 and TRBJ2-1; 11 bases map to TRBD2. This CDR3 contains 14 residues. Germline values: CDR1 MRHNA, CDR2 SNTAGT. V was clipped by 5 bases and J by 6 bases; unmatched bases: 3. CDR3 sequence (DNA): TGTGCCAGCAGTCCCGGGACTAGCGGCAATGAGCAGTTCTTC. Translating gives CASSPGTSGNEQFF.

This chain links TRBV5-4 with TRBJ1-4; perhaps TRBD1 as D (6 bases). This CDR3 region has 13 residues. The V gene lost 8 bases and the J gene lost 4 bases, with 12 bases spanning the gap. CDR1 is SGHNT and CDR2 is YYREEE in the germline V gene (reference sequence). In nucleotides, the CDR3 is TGTGCCAGTAGGACAGCGTTTAATGAAAAACTGTTTTTT. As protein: CASRTAFNEKLFF.

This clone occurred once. CDR3 coding DNA: TGCGCCAGCAGCCAAGTGGGACTAGCGGGCCAAATGGGCAATGAGCAGTTCTTC. It yields the protein CASSQVGLAGQMGNEQFF. V is TRBV4-1 and J is TRBJ2-1, with 12 bases fitting TRBD2. Trimming at V came to 1 base and at J to 6 bases, leaving 10 bases not matched to a gene. The CDR3 contains 18 residues. Germline-derived CDR1 and CDR2 are MGHRA and YSYEKL.

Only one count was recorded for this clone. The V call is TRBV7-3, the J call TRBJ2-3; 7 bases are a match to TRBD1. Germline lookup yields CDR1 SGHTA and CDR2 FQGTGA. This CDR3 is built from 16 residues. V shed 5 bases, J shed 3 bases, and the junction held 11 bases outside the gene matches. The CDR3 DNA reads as TGTGCCAGCAGCCCAAGAGACAGGGTAGGAACAGATACGCAGTATTTT. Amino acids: CASSPRDRVGTDTQYF.

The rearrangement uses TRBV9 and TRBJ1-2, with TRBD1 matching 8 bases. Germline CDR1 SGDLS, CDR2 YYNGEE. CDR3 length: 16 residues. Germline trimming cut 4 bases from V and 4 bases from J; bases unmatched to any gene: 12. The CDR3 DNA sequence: TGTGCCAGCAGCCTCGCGTTCGGGACAGGCCTCTATGGCTACACCTTC. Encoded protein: CASSLAFGTGLYGYTF.

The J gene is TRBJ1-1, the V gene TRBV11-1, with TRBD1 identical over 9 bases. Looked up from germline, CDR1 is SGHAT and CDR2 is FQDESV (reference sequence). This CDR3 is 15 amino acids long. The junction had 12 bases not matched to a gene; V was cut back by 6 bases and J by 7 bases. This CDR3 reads CASSRDRAKDDEAFF. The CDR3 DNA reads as TGTGCCAGCAGTAGGGACAGGGCAAAGGACGATGAAGCTTTCTTT.

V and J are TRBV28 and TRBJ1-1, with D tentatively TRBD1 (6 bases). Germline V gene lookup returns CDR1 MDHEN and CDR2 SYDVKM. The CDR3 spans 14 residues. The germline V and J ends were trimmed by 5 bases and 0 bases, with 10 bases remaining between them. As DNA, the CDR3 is TGTGCCAGCAGTCCCAGGGGTTTGAACACTGAAGCTTTCTTT. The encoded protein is CASSPRGLNTEAFF.

CDR3 DNA sequence: TGCGCCAGCAGCCTCGGGTATTCACCCCTCCACTTT. As protein: CASSLGYSPLHF. This chain joins TRBV5-1 and TRBJ1-6; D uncertain. The V gene lost 4 bases and the J gene lost 8 bases, with 7 bases spanning the gap. The CDR3 has 12 residues. Germline V lookup: CDR1 SGHRS, CDR2 YFSETQ.

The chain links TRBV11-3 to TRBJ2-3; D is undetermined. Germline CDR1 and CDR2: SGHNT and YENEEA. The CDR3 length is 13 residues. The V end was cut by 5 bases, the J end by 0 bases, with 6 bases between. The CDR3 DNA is TGTGCCAGCAGCGCGTCTAGCACAGATACGCAGTATTTT. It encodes CASSASSTDTQYF.

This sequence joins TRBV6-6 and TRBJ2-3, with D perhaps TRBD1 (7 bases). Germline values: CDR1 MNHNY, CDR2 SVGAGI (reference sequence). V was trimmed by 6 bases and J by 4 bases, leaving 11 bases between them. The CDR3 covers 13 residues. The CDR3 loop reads CASRAGGSDTQYF. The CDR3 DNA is TGTGCCAGCAGGGCAGGGGGGTCAGATACGCAGTATTTT.

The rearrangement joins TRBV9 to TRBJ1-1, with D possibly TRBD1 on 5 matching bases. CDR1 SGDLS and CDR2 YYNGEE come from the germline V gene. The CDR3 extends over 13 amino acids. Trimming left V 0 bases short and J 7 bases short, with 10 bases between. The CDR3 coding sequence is TGTGCCAGCAGCGTAGGGGCAGGGCGTGAAGCTTTCTTT. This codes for CASSVGAGREAFF.

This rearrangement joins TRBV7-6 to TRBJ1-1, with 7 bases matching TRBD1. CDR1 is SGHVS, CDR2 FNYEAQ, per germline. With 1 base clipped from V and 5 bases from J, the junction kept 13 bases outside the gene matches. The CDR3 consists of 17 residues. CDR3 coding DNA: TGTGCCAGCAGCTTAGGAGGCAAGGGGGCGCTGGGTACTGAAGCTTTCTTT. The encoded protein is CASSLGGKGALGTEAFF.

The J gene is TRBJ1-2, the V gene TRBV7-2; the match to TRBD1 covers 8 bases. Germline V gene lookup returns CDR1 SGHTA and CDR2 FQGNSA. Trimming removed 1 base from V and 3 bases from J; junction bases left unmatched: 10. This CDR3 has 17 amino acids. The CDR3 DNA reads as TGTGCCAGCAGCTTAGAGAGAGGACAGGGCGGAGACTATGGCTACACCTTC. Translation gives CASSLERGQGGDYGYTF. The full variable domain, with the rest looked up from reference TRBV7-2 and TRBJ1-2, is GAGVSQSPSNKVTEKGKDVELRCDPISGHTALYWYRQSLGQGLEFLIYFQGNSAPDKSGLPSDRFSAERTGGSVSTLTIQRTQQEDSAVYLCASSLERGQGGDYGYTFGSGTRLTVV.